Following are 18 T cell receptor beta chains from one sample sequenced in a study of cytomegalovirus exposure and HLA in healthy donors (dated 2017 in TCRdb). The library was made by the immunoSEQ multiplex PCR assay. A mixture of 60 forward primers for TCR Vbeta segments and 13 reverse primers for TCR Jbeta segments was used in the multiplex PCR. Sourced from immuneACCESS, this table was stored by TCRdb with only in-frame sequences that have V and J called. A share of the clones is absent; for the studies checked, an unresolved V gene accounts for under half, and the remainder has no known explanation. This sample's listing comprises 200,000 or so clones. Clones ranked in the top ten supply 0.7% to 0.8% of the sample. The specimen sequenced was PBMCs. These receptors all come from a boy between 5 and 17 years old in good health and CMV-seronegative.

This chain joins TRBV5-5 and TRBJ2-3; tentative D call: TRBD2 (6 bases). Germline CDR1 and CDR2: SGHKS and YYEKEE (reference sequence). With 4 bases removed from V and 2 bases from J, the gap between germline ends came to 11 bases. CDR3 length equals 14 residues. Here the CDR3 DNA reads TGTGCCAGCAGCCCCGGGGGTCTCACAGATACGCAGTATTTT. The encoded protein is CASSPGGLTDTQYF.

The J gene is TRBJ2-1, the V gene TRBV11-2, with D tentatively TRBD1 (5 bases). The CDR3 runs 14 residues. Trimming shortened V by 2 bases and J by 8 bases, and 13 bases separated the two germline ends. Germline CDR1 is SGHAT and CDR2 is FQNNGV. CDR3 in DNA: TGTGCCAGCAGCTTAAGGACCAGGGTGGATGAGCAGTTCTTC. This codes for CASSLRTRVDEQFF.

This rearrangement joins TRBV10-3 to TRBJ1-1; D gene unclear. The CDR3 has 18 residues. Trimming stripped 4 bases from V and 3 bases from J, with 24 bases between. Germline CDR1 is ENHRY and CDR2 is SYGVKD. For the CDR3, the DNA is TGTGCCATCAGTGGCCCGGGCCTTTTCACTCGGGATGACACTGAAGCTTTCTTT. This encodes CAISGPGLFTRDDTEAFF.

CDR3 nucleotide sequence: TGTGCCAGGCCTTGGCAGCGGGGGCCCTGGGAGACCCAGTACTTC. This codes for CARPWQRGPWETQYF. The V call is TRBV27, the J call TRBJ2-5; 8 bases fit TRBD2. Germline V gene lookup returns CDR1 MNHEY and CDR2 SMNVEV (reference sequence). The V and J ends lost 9 bases and 5 bases, in that order; junction bases with no gene match: 14. The CDR3 extends over 15 amino acids.

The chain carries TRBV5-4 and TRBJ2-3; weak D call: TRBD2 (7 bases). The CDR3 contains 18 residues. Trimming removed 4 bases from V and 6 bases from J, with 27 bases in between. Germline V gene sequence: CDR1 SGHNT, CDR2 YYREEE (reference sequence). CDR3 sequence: CASSPEGGHLLWRDTQYF. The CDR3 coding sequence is TGTGCCAGCAGCCCCGAGGGGGGGCACCTTTTGTGGAGGGATACGCAGTATTTT.

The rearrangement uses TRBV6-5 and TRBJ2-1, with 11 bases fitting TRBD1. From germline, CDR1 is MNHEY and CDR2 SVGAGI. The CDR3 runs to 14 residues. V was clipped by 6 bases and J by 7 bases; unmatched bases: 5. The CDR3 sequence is CASRRDRGVNEQFF. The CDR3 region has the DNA TGTGCCAGCAGGAGGGACAGGGGGGTAAATGAGCAGTTCTTC.

In DNA form, the CDR3 reads TGTGCCAGCAGCGTAGGAGATAGCGGGCGGGAGACCCAGTACTTC. It translates to CASSVGDSGRETQYF. The chain uses TRBV9 and TRBJ2-5; 7 nucleotides agree with TRBD2. This CDR3 is 15 amino acids long. V shed 0 bases, J shed 5 bases, and the junction held 7 bases outside the gene matches. The germline V gene encodes CDR1 SGDLS and CDR2 YYNGEE.

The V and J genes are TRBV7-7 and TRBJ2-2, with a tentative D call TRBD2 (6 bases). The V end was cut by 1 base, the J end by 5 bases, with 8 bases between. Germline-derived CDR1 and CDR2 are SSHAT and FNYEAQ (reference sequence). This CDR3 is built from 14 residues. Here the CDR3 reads CASSLEAGTGELFF. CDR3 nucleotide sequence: TGTGCCAGCAGCTTAGAGGCGGGAACCGGGGAGCTGTTTTTT.

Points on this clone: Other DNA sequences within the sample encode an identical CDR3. The CDR3 sequence is CATSRGTGAEKLFF. As DNA, the CDR3 is TGTGCCACCAGCAGAGGGACAGGAGCAGAAAAACTGTTTTTT. The chain links TRBV15 to TRBJ1-4; 7 bases are a match to TRBD1. Germline loops: CDR1 LNHNV, CDR2 YYDKDF (reference sequence). The CDR3 sequence is 14 residues long. Trimming removed 1 base from V and 8 bases from J; junction bases left unmatched: 4.

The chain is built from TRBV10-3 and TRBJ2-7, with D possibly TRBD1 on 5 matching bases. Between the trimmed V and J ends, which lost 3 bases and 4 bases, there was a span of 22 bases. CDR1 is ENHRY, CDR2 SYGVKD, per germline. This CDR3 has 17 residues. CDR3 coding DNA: TGTGCCATCAGTGAAAACATCCCCCAGGGTAGAGGATACGAGCAGTACTTC. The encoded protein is CAISENIPQGRGYEQYF.

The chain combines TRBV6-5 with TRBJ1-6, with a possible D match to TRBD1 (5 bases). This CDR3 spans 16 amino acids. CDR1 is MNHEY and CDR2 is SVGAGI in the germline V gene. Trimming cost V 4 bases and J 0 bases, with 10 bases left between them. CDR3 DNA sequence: TGTGCCAGCAGTTCGGGGGAGAACTCCTATAATTCACCCCTCCACTTT. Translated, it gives CASSSGENSYNSPLHF.

The CDR3: CASSPGTSGAEQYF. Here the CDR3 DNA reads TGTGCCAGCAGTCCTGGGACTAGCGGGGCCGAGCAGTACTTC. This chain uses TRBV7-3 with TRBJ2-7, with 13 bases that match TRBD2. The length of the CDR3 is 14 residues. CDR1 is SGHTA and CDR2 is FQGTGA in the germline V gene. Trimming cost V 6 bases and J 6 bases; bases outside gene matches: 5.

CDR3 amino acids: CASSPRPETSGLTTDTQYF. The CDR3 region has the DNA TGTGCCAGCAGCCCACGTCCTGAAACTAGCGGGTTAACCACAGATACGCAGTATTTT. The chain links TRBV9 to TRBJ2-3; TRBD2 matches 9 bases. This CDR3 has 19 residues. Germline CDR1 is SGDLS and CDR2 is YYNGEE. Trimming cost V 4 bases and J 2 bases; bases outside gene matches: 17. The full variable domain, with the rest looked up from reference TRBV9 and TRBJ2-3, is DSGVTQTPKHLITATGQRVTLRCSPRSGDLSVYWYQQSLDQGLQFLIQYYNGEERAKGNILERFSAQQFPDLHSELNLSSLELGDSALYFCASSPRPETSGLTTDTQYFGPGTRLTVL.

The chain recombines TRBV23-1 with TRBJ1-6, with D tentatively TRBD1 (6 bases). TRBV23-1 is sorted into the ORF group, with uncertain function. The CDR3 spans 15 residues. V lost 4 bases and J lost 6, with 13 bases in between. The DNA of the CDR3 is TGCGCCAGCAGTCGCCAACAGGGAAGTAATTCACCCCTCCACTTT. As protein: CASSRQQGSNSPLHF.

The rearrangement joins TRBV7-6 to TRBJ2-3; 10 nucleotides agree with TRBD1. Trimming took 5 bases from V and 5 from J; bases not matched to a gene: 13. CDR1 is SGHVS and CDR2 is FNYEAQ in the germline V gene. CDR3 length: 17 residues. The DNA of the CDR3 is TGTGCCAGCAGCCCAGTCGACAGGGACAGGGGACAAGATACGCAGTATTTT. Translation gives CASSPVDRDRGQDTQYF.

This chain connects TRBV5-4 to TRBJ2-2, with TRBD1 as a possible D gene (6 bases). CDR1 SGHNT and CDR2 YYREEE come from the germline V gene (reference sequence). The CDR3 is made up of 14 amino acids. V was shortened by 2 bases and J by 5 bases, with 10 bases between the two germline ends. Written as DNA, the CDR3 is TGTGCCAGCAGCTTCACAGGGTTAACCGGGGAGCTGTTTTTT. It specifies CASSFTGLTGELFF.

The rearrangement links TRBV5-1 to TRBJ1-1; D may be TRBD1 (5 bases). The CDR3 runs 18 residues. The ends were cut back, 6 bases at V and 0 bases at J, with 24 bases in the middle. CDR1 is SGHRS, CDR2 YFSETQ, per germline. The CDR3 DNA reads TGCGCCAGCACTCCCGGGGGAGGCAGGGCTAAACTGAACACTGAAGCTTTCTTT. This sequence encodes CASTPGGGRAKLNTEAFF.

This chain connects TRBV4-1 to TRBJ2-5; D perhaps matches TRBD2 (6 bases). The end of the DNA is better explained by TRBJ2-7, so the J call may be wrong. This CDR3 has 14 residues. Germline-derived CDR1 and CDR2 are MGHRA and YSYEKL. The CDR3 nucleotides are TGCGCCAGCAGCTACCTGGAGGGGTCCTACGAGCAGTACTTC. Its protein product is CASSYLEGSYEQYF.